These T cell receptor beta chains were read from a single sample in a study of blood T cell repertoires in COVID-19. The method was immunoSEQ multiplex PCR; TCRdb's version includes in-frame clones alone and lacks a portion of them. Seen here are some 180,000 clones, around 87% observed once, and the top ten hold roughly 0.56%. The sequencing input was peripheral blood. Receptor source: a man aged 50 to 59 with acute or convalescent COVID-19. Each CDR3 is given with its conserved first and last residue. A D gene is named only where the DNA matches it firmly. The size entry is marked missing in some rows and otherwise reads once, few, many or a size class.

J,size,V,D,DNA,CDR3
TRBJ2-1,NA,TRBV7-9,TRBD2,TGTGCCAGCAGCTTACGCAGCGGGAGACATGAGCAGTTCTTC,CASSLRSGRHEQFF
TRBJ2-5,NA,TRBV5-5,TRBD2,TGTGCCAGCGATCCGGGGTTGGCGGGAGGGCTTGAGACCCAGTACTTC,CASDPGLAGGLETQYF
TRBJ1-1,NA,TRBV7-2,NA,TGTGCCAGCGGCGGGCAGGTCAACACTGAAGCTTTCTTT,CASGGQVNTEAFF
TRBJ1-6,NA,TRBV10-3,NA,TGTGCCATCAGACAGGGTTGGGATAATTCACCCCTCCACTTT,CAIRQGWDNSPLHF
TRBJ2-1,NA,TRBV7-6,TRBD2,TGTGCCAGCAGCCCGGGACTAGCTGTTTACAATGAGCAGTTCTTC,CASSPGLAVYNEQFF
TRBJ1-1,few,TRBV2,TRBD1,TGTGCCAGCAGAGGGGACAGGCTGAACACTGAAGCTTTCTTT,CASRGDRLNTEAFF
TRBJ2-4,NA,TRBV29-1,TRBD2,TGCAGCGTTGAAGCGGGGGGGCGGGCGAACATTCAGTACTTC,CSVEAGGRANIQYF
TRBJ1-2,NA,TRBV30,TRBD1,TGTGCCTGGCTACGGACAGGGGATGGCTACACCTTC,CAWLRTGDGYTF
TRBJ1-1,NA,TRBV27,NA,TGTGCCAGCAGTAGGGGGTCTGTCGAGACTGAAGCTTTCTTT,CASSRGSVETEAFF
TRBJ2-7,once,TRBV23-1,TRBD1,TGCGCCAGCAGTCAATCGGTGACAGGGTTTCTGACGAGCTCCTACGAGCAGTACTTC,CASSQSVTGFLTSSYEQYF
TRBJ2-1,NA,TRBV14,TRBD2,TGTGCCAGCAGCCCAGGGGGACTAAGCGGGAGGGCCCCCTACAATGAGCAGTTCTTC,CASSPGGLSGRAPYNEQFF
TRBJ2-7,NA,TRBV28,TRBD2,TGTGCCAGCAGTTCGTCCGGGACTAGCAGGTACGAGCAGTACTTC,CASSSSGTSRYEQYF
TRBJ1-1,NA,TRBV19,NA,TGTGCCAGTAGAGAGGAATTTGAAGCTTTCTTT,CASREEFEAFF
TRBJ2-3,NA,TRBV19,TRBD2,TGTGCCAGTAGTATAAAAGGGCGGACTAGCGGATACACAGATACGCAGTATTTT,CASSIKGRTSGYTDTQYF
TRBJ2-2,NA,TRBV27,NA,TGTGCCAGCAGTCGACAAAACGCGAACACCGGGGAGCTGTTTTTT,CASSRQNANTGELFF
TRBJ1-2,NA,TRBV10-3,NA,TGTGCCATCGGTACGGGGGGAGACTATGGCTACACCTTC,CAIGTGGDYGYTF
TRBJ2-5,few,TRBV20-1,NA,TGCAGTGCTAGCATGGAGACCCAGTACTTC,CSASMETQYF
TRBJ2-7,NA,TRBV9,TRBD2,TGTGCCAGCAGCGCTCCTTCCCCTCCCACACTAGCGGGAGAATTCTACGAGCAGTACTTC,CASSAPSPPTLAGEFYEQYF
TRBJ1-1,once,TRBV10-3,NA,TGTGCCATCAGTTCTAAAACAGGGCCGAACACTGAAGCTTTCTTT,CAISSKTGPNTEAFF
TRBJ1-2,once,TRBV29-1,NA,TGCAGCGCCCGGCGACAGCGGGAGGGGGGCTACACCTTC,CSARRQREGGYTF